This is a list of T cell receptor beta chains from one sample in a study of shared clonotypes between healthy human individuals. Here immunoSEQ multiplex PCR was the method, and the copy in TCRdb shows in-frame clones only, minus some. The table records more than 80,000 clones, under 70% of them present only once. The sequenced material came from memory CD8+ T cells sorted from blood. The receptors here all came from a man aged 25 to 40 in good health. The CDR3 runs from the conserved cysteine through the conserved F or W. Fields, in order: CDR3 DNA, CDR3 protein, clone size, V gene, D gene, J gene. A D gene is named only where the DNA matches it firmly. Not all rows give a size; the values are once, few, many and, for expanded clones, a class.

TGTGCCAGCAGCTTATCGGCAGATACGCAGTATTTT	CASSLSADTQYF	NA	TRBV7-8	NA	TRBJ2-3
TGTGCCAGCAGCTTAGCCAGGGTAAGGGCTAATGAGCAGTTCTTC	CASSLARVRANEQFF	NA	TRBV7-9	NA	TRBJ2-1
TGTGCCAGCAGCACCAGAGGGGTGTATGAGCAGTTCTTC	CASSTRGVYEQFF	NA	TRBV7-9	NA	TRBJ2-1
TGTGCCAGCATAGCGGGACTCCCCCACGAGCAGTACTTC	CASIAGLPHEQYF	few	TRBV11-3	TRBD2	TRBJ2-7
TGTGCCAGCAGCTTCGGGACCCTCTACGAGCAGTACTTC	CASSFGTLYEQYF	NA	TRBV11-2	NA	TRBJ2-7
TGCGCCAGCAGCCAAGAGGGGGGCCCGGGATACTATGGCTACACCTTC	CASSQEGGPGYYGYTF	NA	TRBV4-3	NA	TRBJ1-2
TGTGCCAGCAGCCCTAACGCTGGGATGCACTATGGCTACACCTTC	CASSPNAGMHYGYTF	NA	TRBV27	NA	TRBJ1-2
TGTGCCAGCAGTGAAGGAGGGGGATTACTTCCCTACGAGCAGTACTTC	CASSEGGGLLPYEQYF	many	TRBV2	NA	TRBJ2-7
TGTGCCAGCAGTTTAACGTCGGGACATAATAGCAATCAGCCCCAGCATTTT	CASSLTSGHNSNQPQHF	NA	TRBV27	NA	TRBJ1-5
TGTGCCAGCAGCCTCTGGGGACTAGCGGGCTACAATGAGCAGTTCTTC	CASSLWGLAGYNEQFF	NA	TRBV13	TRBD2	TRBJ2-1
TGTGCCAGCAGCTACCCTCGACGTAGCGGGAGGGATTCGAATGAGCAGTTCTTC	CASSYPRRSGRDSNEQFF	NA	TRBV7-9	TRBD2	TRBJ2-1
TGTGCCAGCAGTGGGGACGACTCCTACTACGAGCAGTACTTC	CASSGDDSYYEQYF	NA	TRBV28	NA	TRBJ2-7
TGTGCCAGCAGGATTAGCGGGAGGTACACCTACGAGCAGTACTTC	CASRISGRYTYEQYF	NA	TRBV5-6	TRBD2	TRBJ2-7
TGTGCCAGCAGCCCCTACAGTAACCCGAACACTGAAGCTTTCTTT	CASSPYSNPNTEAFF	NA	TRBV27	NA	TRBJ1-1
TGTGCCTGGAGGGAGACAGGGACCGGAGATAAAGCTTTCTTT	CAWRETGTGDKAFF	NA	TRBV30	TRBD1	TRBJ1-1
TGTGCCAGCAGGGGACAGTCCTACGAGCAGTACTTC	CASRGQSYEQYF	many	TRBV6-5	TRBD1	TRBJ2-7
TGTGCCAGCAGCTTCGAGGGAACTAATGAAAAACTGTTTTTT	CASSFEGTNEKLFF	NA	TRBV7-9	NA	TRBJ1-4